This T cell receptor (beta chain) is drawn from a study of blood T cell repertoires in COVID-19. Overall study context: Acute and convalescent COVID-19 specimens originated in the United States, Italy and Spain. PBMCs, B-cell-depleted T cells, or T cells were the source of the cDNA or gDNA that made up the material.

In the original workflow: Estimation of nucleated cell counts relied on the amplification of reference gene primers. Produced via immunoSEQ multiplex PCR; TCRdb's table is partial and in-frame only. The DNA gave D and trimming, while V, J and clone size come from that table. Here the sample spans some 54,000 clones, under 85% being singletons. Germline assignment: CDR1 SGHDN and CDR2 FVKESK. CDR3 length: 15 amino acids. V shed 2 bases and J shed 5 bases, with 13 bases lying between them. Input material: peripheral blood. The V call is TRBV14, the J call TRBJ2-1, with a tentative D call TRBD2 (6 bases). This sequence was found in a woman aged 60-75 years with acute or convalescent COVID-19. This chain's CDR3 is CASSQIGREDNEQFF. CDR3 nucleotide sequence: TGTGCCAGCAGCCAAATAGGCAGGGAGGACAATGAGCAGTTCTTC.